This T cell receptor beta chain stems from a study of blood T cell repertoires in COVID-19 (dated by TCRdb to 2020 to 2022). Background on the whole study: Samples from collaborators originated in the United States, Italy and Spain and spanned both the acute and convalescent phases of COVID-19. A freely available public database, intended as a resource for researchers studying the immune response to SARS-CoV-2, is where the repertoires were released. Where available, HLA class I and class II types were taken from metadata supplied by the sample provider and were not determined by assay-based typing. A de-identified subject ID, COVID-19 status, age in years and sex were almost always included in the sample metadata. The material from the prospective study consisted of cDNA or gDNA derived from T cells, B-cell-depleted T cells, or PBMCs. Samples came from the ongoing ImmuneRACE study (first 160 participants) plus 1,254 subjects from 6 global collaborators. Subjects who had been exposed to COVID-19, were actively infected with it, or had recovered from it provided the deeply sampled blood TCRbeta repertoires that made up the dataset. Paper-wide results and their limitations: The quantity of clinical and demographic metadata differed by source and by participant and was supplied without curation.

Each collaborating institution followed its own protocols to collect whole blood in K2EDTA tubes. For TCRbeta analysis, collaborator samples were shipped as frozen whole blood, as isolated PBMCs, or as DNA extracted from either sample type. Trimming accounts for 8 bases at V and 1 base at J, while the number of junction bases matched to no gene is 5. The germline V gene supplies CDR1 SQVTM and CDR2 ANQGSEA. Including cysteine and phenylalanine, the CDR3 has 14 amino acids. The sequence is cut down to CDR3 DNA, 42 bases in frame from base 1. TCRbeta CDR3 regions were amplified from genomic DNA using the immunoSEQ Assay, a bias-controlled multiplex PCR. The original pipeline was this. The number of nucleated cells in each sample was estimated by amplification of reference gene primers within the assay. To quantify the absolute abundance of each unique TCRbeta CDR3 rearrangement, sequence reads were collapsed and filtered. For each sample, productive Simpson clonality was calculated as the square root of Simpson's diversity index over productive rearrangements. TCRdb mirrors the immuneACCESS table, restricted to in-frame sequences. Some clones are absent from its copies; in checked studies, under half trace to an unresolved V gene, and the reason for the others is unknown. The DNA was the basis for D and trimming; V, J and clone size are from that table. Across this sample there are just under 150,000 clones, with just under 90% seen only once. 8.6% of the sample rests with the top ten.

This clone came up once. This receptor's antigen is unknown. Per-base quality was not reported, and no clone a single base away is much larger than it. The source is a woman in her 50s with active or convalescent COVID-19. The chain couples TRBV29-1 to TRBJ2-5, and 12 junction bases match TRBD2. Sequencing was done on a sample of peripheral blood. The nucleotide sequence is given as TGCAGCTCCTGGACTAGCGGGGTCCAAGAGACCCAGTACTTC. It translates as CSSWTSGVQETQYF.